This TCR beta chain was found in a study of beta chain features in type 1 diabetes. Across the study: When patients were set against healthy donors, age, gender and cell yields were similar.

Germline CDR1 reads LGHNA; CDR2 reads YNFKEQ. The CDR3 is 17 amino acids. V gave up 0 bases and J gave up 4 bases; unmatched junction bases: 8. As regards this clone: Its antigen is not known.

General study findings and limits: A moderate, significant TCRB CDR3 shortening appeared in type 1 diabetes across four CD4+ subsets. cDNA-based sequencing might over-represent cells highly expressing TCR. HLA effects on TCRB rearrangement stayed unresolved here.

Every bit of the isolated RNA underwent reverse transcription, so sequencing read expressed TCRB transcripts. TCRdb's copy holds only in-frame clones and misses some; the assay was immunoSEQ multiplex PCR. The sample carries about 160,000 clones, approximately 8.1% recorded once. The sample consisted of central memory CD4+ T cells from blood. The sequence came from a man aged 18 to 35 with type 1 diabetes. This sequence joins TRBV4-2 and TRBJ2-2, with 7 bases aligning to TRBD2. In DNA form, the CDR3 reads TGTGCCAGCAGCCAAGATTTAGGCGGGAGAAGCACCGGGGAGCTGTTTTTT. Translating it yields CASSQDLGGRSTGELFF.